These 18 T cell receptor beta chains were sequenced from one sample in a study of blood T cell repertoires in COVID-19. Some clones are missing from TCRdb's copy, which holds only in-frame ones; the method was immunoSEQ multiplex PCR. The data contain approximately 360,000 clones, around 90% of them singletons. The sequenced material came from peripheral blood. The origin of the receptors is a man aged 40-49 years with acute or convalescent COVID-19.

The chain combines TRBV4-1 with TRBJ1-6; TRBD1 matches 8 bases. CDR3 size: 16 residues. Germline CDR1 MGHRA, CDR2 YSYEKL. V lost 3 bases and J lost 6; bases outside the gene matches: 7. CDR3 nucleotide sequence: TGCGCCAGCAGCCAGGCGGACAGGGACACTAATTCACCCCTCCACTTT. It specifies CASSQADRDTNSPLHF.

CDR3 region: CASSQPDREVFGYTF. CDR3 in DNA: TGTGCCAGCAGCCAGCCGGACAGGGAAGTGTTTGGCTACACCTTC. The rearrangement uses TRBV7-2 and TRBJ1-2; 8 bases are a match to TRBD1. The CDR3 covers 15 residues. Germline CDR1 is SGHTA and CDR2 is FQGNSA. V gave up 5 bases and J gave up 7 bases; unmatched junction bases: 12.

The chain carries TRBV7-2 and TRBJ2-3, with 9 bases fitting TRBD1. Germline V lookup: CDR1 SGHTA, CDR2 FQGNSA. CDR3 length equals 16 residues. The J segment lost 4 bases and the V segment lost 5 bases, leaving 10 bases of the junction unmatched. This chain's CDR3 is CASSLPGQGMSDTQYF. The CDR3 DNA sequence: TGTGCCAGCAGCCTACCGGGACAGGGTATGTCAGATACGCAGTATTTT.

This chain links TRBV28 with TRBJ1-5; the D is unclear. Trimming pared 8 bases from V and 0 bases from J, leaving 11 bases between. The V gene's germline CDR1 is MDHEN and CDR2 SYDVKM. The CDR3 covers 14 residues. CDR3 nucleotide sequence: TGTGCCAGCGGAGGGTTGGGTAGCAATCAGCCCCAGCATTTT. This sequence encodes CASGGLGSNQPQHF. Looking up the rest from reference TRBV28 and TRBJ1-5 gives the full variable domain: DVKVTQSSRYLVKRTGEKVFLECVQDMDHENMFWYRQDPGLGLRLIYFSYDVKMKEKGDIPEGYSVSREKKERFSLILESASTNQTSMYLCASGGLGSNQPQHFGDGTRLSIL.

This CDR3 reads CASSPFRNTEAFF. The DNA of the CDR3 is TGTGCCAGCAGCCCCTTCCGGAACACTGAAGCTTTCTTT. The V gene is TRBV27, the J gene TRBJ1-1; D unresolved. The germline CDR1 and CDR2 sequences are MNHEY and SMNVEV (reference sequence). V lost 6 bases to trimming and J lost 1 base, with 9 bases between them. This CDR3 is built from 13 residues.

V gene TRBV11-2 combines with J gene TRBJ2-2; D may be TRBD1 (6 bases). Germline V lookup: CDR1 SGHAT, CDR2 FQNNGV. This CDR3 has 18 amino acids. V was shortened by 4 bases and J by 0 bases, with 18 bases between the two germline ends. The CDR3 coding sequence is TGTGCCAGCAGCTCGGACGGACAGTCCCGATCGAACACCGGGGAGCTGTTTTTT. Amino acid sequence: CASSSDGQSRSNTGELFF.

This rearrangement joins TRBV14 to TRBJ2-1; TRBD2 agrees at 11 bases. The V and J ends lost 5 bases and 6 bases, in that order; junction bases with no gene match: 6. CDR1 SGHDN and CDR2 FVKESK come from the germline V gene. The CDR3 is 15 amino acids. In nucleotides, the CDR3 is TGTGCCAGCAGCAAGGGACTAGCGGTATTCAATGAGCAGTTCTTC. Its translation: CASSKGLAVFNEQFF.

The chain combines TRBV7-2 with TRBJ2-5; 9 bases fit TRBD1. V was pared by 6 bases and J by 4 bases, with 6 bases of the junction left unmatched. CDR1 and CDR2 from the germline V gene are SGHTA and FQGNSA. The CDR3 is 14 residues long. CDR3: CASSVDRGRETQYF. DNA of the CDR3: TGTGCCAGCAGTGTGGACAGGGGAAGAGAGACCCAGTACTTC.

The chain couples TRBV5-1 to TRBJ2-2, with 10 bases lining up with TRBD1. The germline V gene has CDR1 SGHRS and CDR2 YFSETQ. The V gene end was trimmed by 4 bases and the J gene end by 6 bases; junction bases not matched to a gene: 9. The CDR3 length is 16 residues. The CDR3 here is CASSPDRGRRSGELFF. Written as DNA, the CDR3 is TGCGCCAGCAGCCCCGACAGGGGGCGAAGATCCGGGGAGCTGTTTTTT.

The chain joins TRBV11-2 to TRBJ1-4; D gene uncertain. Germline V CDR1 and CDR2: SGHAT, FQNNGV. Trimming took 0 bases from V and 8 from J, leaving 13 bases between them. The CDR3 has 15 residues. The CDR3 nucleotides read TGTGCCAGCAGCTTAGAATCGCAGTTTTACGAAAAACTGTTTTTT. Residues: CASSLESQFYEKLFF. Full variable domain (rest looked up from reference TRBV11-2 and TRBJ1-4): EAGVAQSPRYKIIEKRQSVAFWCNPISGHATLYWYQQILGQGPKLLIQFQNNGVVDDSQLPKDRFSAERLKGVDSTLKIQPAKLEDSAVYLCASSLESQFYEKLFFGSGTQLSVL.

The chain couples TRBV6-5 to TRBJ1-1; 7 positions match TRBD1. The ends lost 5 bases at V and 4 bases at J; junction bases unmatched: 10. CDR1 is MNHEY, CDR2 SVGAGI, per germline. The CDR3 has 15 residues. In nucleotides, the CDR3 is TGTGCCAGCAGTCTTGGACAGGCGGGAGGCACTGAAGCTTTCTTT. This codes for CASSLGQAGGTEAFF.

V is TRBV6-2 or TRBV6-3 and J is TRBJ2-5, with TRBD1 as a possible D gene (6 bases). V was trimmed by 5 bases and J by 5 bases, leaving 18 bases between them. Germline CDR1 MNHEY, CDR2 SVGEGT. This CDR3 comprises 15 residues. The CDR3 sequence is CASSTLQGATETQYF. The CDR3 nucleotides read TGTGCCAGCAGTACCTTACAGGGAGCCACCGAGACCCAGTACTTC.

V and J are TRBV10-3 and TRBJ2-1; 8 positions match TRBD1. There are 15 residues in the CDR3. Looked up from germline, CDR1 is ENHRY and CDR2 is SYGVKD. After removal of 2 bases from V and 10 bases from J, the junction contained 10 bases not matched to a gene. The CDR3 coding sequence is TGTGCCATCAGTGAGACTCACGGACAGGGCGGCGAGCAGTTCTTC. Its protein is CAISETHGQGGEQFF.

J is TRBJ2-2 and V is TRBV7-3, with D tentatively TRBD1 (6 bases). In germline, CDR1 is SGHTA, CDR2 FQGTGA. The CDR3 has 14 residues. Deletions cut 3 bases from V and 5 bases from J, with 10 bases between. CDR3 in amino acids: CASSFSRGTGELFF. In nucleotides, the CDR3 is TGTGCCAGCAGCTTCTCGAGGGGGACCGGGGAGCTGTTTTTT.

The chain combines TRBV18 with TRBJ1-3, with 8 bases that match TRBD1. The CDR3 spans 19 residues. The germline gives CDR1 KGHSH, CDR2 LQKENI. J lost 0 bases, V lost 5 bases, and 15 bases had no gene match. CDR3 sequence: CASSAKYWTGPSSGNTIYF. As DNA, the CDR3 is TGTGCCAGCTCAGCAAAATATTGGACAGGGCCGAGCTCTGGAAACACCATATATTTT.

The CDR3, as DNA: TGTGCCAGCAGTTCCGTCGGACAGGGTGCCTCCTACGAGCAGTACTTC. Its protein is CASSSVGQGASYEQYF. The V call is TRBV28, the J call TRBJ2-7; 8 bases agree with TRBD1. Germline V gives CDR1 MDHEN, CDR2 SYDVKM. This CDR3 is built from 16 residues. J lost 0 bases, V lost 4 bases, and 8 bases had no gene match.

The chain joins TRBV4-2 to TRBJ1-2; the D gene is possibly TRBD1 (6 bases). Germline values: CDR1 LGHNA, CDR2 YNFKEQ. The length of the CDR3 is 15 residues. Trimming cost V 6 bases and J 3 bases, with 17 bases left between them. The CDR3: CASSPSQGGYYGYTF. CDR3 nucleotides: TGTGCCAGCAGTCCATCACAGGGTGGATACTATGGCTACACCTTC.

In this sample, this clone turned up once. This rearrangement joins TRBV4-1 to TRBJ2-7, with 7 bases matching TRBD2. The germline V gene encodes CDR1 MGHRA and CDR2 YSYEKL. There are 16 residues in the CDR3. The V and J ends lost 4 bases and 0 bases, in that order; junction bases with no gene match: 9. In nucleotides, the CDR3 is TGCGCCAGCAGCCTACAGATAGCGGGCAGCTCCTACGAGCAGTACTTC. Amino acid sequence: CASSLQIAGSSYEQYF.